A single sample is the source of the 25 T cell receptor beta chains below, sequenced in a study of CD8 T cells in Susac syndrome. After extraction with the RNeasy kit, about 0.5 to 1 ug of the RNA was reverse transcribed using random hexamers. MiXCR, run by TCRdb on the immunoSEQ multiplex PCR reads, gives a single entry per CDR3 protein. The repertoire holds about 76,000 distinct CDR3 sequences, with approximately 94% as singletons. Sequenced material: CD8+ T cells from PBMCs. These receptors were obtained from a human donor with Susac syndrome.

The rearrangement joins TRBV7-9 to TRBJ2-1; TRBD2 agrees at 8 bases. CDR1 SEHNR and CDR2 FQNEAQ come from the germline V gene (reference sequence). The CDR3 is 15 amino acids. V dropped 6 bases and J dropped 2; count of bases not matched to a gene: 6. The CDR3 here is CASRLSGGTYNEQFF. CDR3 DNA sequence: TGTGCCAGCAGGCTGAGCGGGGGCACCTACAATGAGCAGTTCTTC. Together with reference TRBV7-9 and TRBJ2-1, the CDR3 gives the full variable domain: DTGVSQNPRHKITKRGQNVTFRCDPISEHNRLYWYRQTLGQGPEFLTYFQNEAQLEKSRLLSDRFSAERPKGSFSTLEIQRTEQGDSAMYLCASRLSGGTYNEQFFGPGTRLTVL.

This sequence joins TRBV7-2 and TRBJ1-1; a possible D gene is TRBD1 (6 bases). In germline, CDR1 is SGHTA, CDR2 FQGNSA. The CDR3 consists of 14 residues. The germline V and J ends were trimmed by 5 bases and 1 base, with 11 bases remaining between them. This CDR3 is CASSPNRANTEAFF. The CDR3 DNA follows: TGTGCCAGCAGCCCGAACAGGGCGAACACTGAAGCTTTCTTT. Full variable domain (missing parts from reference TRBV7-2 and TRBJ1-1): GAGVSQSPSNKVTEKGKDVELRCDPISGHTALYWYRQSLGQGLEFLIYFQGNSAPDKSGLPSDRFSAERTGGSVSTLTIQRTQQEDSAVYLCASSPNRANTEAFFGQGTRLTVV.

The V gene is TRBV15, the J gene TRBJ2-7; TRBD1 might be the D (6 bases). V was trimmed by 0 bases and J by 3 bases, leaving 21 bases between them. The CDR3 spans 18 residues. Germline lookup yields CDR1 LNHNV and CDR2 YYDKDF (reference sequence). Here the CDR3 DNA reads TGTGCCACCAGCAGAGACGCCGCCGGGACAACTAGAATCTACGAGCAGTACTTC. It is translated as CATSRDAAGTTRIYEQYF.

The rearrangement links TRBV5-4 to TRBJ2-7; D unresolved. The CDR3 contains 14 residues. Between the trimmed V and J ends, which lost 3 bases and 2 bases, there was a span of 12 bases. CDR1 and CDR2 (germline): SGHNT, YYREEE (reference sequence). In DNA, the CDR3 is TGTGCCAGCAGCTCCAGTACAAAAGCCTACGAGCAGTACTTC. It translates to CASSSSTKAYEQYF.

CDR3 protein: CASSTPGRGRNNEQFF. CDR3 bases: TGTGCCAGCAGTACACCAGGGAGGGGTCGAAACAATGAGCAGTTCTTC. V is TRBV6-6 and J is TRBJ2-1; 7 nucleotides align to TRBD2. Germline CDR1 MNHNY, CDR2 SVGAGI (reference sequence). This CDR3 is built from 16 residues. The trim removed 5 bases at V and 5 bases at J, leaving 12 bases unmatched.

The chain recombines TRBV7-9 with TRBJ2-3; D may correspond to TRBD1 or TRBD2 (5 bases each). Germline V gives CDR1 SEHNR, CDR2 FQNEAQ (reference sequence). Trimming removed 5 bases at V and 2 bases at J, with 20 bases between. This CDR3 is built from 17 residues. The CDR3 coding sequence is TGTGCCAGCAGCCGTACCCGGGACCAAAACCCCACAGATACGCAGTATTTT. This translates into CASSRTRDQNPTDTQYF. The full variable domain, completed using reference TRBV7-9 and TRBJ2-3, is DTGVSQNPRHKITKRGQNVTFRCDPISEHNRLYWYRQTLGQGPEFLTYFQNEAQLEKSRLLSDRFSAERPKGSFSTLEIQRTEQGDSAMYLCASSRTRDQNPTDTQYFGPGTRLTVL.

The chain links TRBV5-4 to TRBJ2-1; 9 bases map to TRBD1. The CDR3 contains 15 residues. The trim removed 4 bases at V and 7 bases at J, leaving 9 bases unmatched. Germline values: CDR1 SGHNT, CDR2 YYREEE (reference sequence). CDR3 DNA: TGTGCCAGCAGCAACCGGGACAGGGTAGAGAATGAGCAGTTCTTC. Translating it yields CASSNRDRVENEQFF.

The genes are TRBV12-3 or TRBV12-4 and TRBJ2-1; either TRBD1 or TRBD2 may fit D (5 bases each). V dropped 3 bases and J dropped 5 bases, with 14 bases sitting between them. This CDR3 is 15 amino acids long. The DNA for the CDR3 is TGTGCCAGCAGTTTTAAGGGACCCCACGACAATGAGCAGTTCTTC. It yields the protein CASSFKGPHDNEQFF.

The genes are TRBV12-3 or TRBV12-4 and TRBJ2-1; D not certain. V gave up 3 bases and J gave up 5 bases, with 14 bases separating them. The CDR3 covers 15 residues. The CDR3 bases are TGTGCCAGCAGTTTCTTCGGGCTACCCCACAATGAGCAGTTCTTC. Encoded protein: CASSFFGLPHNEQFF.

Here the CDR3 reads CASPYPEVKSDTQYF. The CDR3 nucleotides are TGTGCCAGCCCCTACCCTGAAGTTAAGTCAGATACGCAGTATTTT. This chain joins TRBV6-5 and TRBJ2-3; D uncertain. Trimming shortened V by 8 bases and J by 4 bases, and 19 bases separated the two germline ends. Per the germline V gene, CDR1 is MNHEY and CDR2 is SVGAGI. The CDR3 spans 15 residues.

The chain joins TRBV4-2 to TRBJ1-5; 7 bases agree with TRBD1. Germline CDR1 is LGHNA and CDR2 is YNFKEQ. With 4 bases clipped from V and 5 bases from J, the junction kept 5 bases outside the gene matches. The CDR3 runs 14 residues. The CDR3 here is CASSRDREYQPQHF. The DNA of the CDR3 is TGTGCCAGCAGCCGAGACAGGGAGTATCAGCCCCAGCATTTT.

This chain connects TRBV6-2 or TRBV6-3 to TRBJ1-2; no clear D gene. The V gene's germline CDR1 is MNHEY and CDR2 SVGEGT. CDR3 length: 16 amino acids. V was trimmed by 4 bases and J by 3 bases, leaving 18 bases between them. The CDR3 loop is CASSSAGPEWDYGYTF. The CDR3 bases are TGTGCCAGCAGTTCCGCGGGCCCCGAATGGGACTATGGCTACACCTTC.

V is TRBV6-2 or TRBV6-3 and J is TRBJ2-7, with 8 bases lining up with TRBD1. Looked up from germline, CDR1 is MNHEY and CDR2 is SVGEGT. The CDR3 is 15 residues long. V lost 5 bases and J lost 0; bases outside the gene matches: 6. Here the CDR3 DNA reads TGTGCCAGCAGTCTCCGACAGGGGATCTCCTACGAGCAGTACTTC. It encodes CASSLRQGISYEQYF.

This clonotype appeared a single time. The rearrangement uses TRBV20-1 and TRBJ2-3, with D uncertain. V gave up 4 bases and J gave up 0 bases, with 11 bases separating them. Germline loops: CDR1 DFQATT, CDR2 SNEGSKA (reference sequence). The CDR3 loop spans 14 amino acids. CDR3 residues: CSAKSPVSTDTQYF. The CDR3 nucleotides are TGCAGTGCTAAGAGCCCAGTAAGCACAGATACGCAGTATTTT.

V and J are TRBV7-9 and TRBJ2-5; possibly TRBD2 for D (5 bases). With 5 bases removed from V and 0 bases from J, the gap between germline ends came to 13 bases. Germline V lookup: CDR1 SEHNR, CDR2 FQNEAQ (reference sequence). The CDR3 runs 15 residues. The CDR3 bases are TGTGCCAGCAGCCCTCTCGGAGCGGACCAAGAGACCCAGTACTTC. Translating gives CASSPLGADQETQYF.

This chain connects TRBV27 to TRBJ1-2, with D possibly matching TRBD1 (5 bases). V lost 3 bases to trimming and J lost 3 bases, with 14 bases between them. There are 15 residues in the CDR3. Germline CDR1 MNHEY, CDR2 SMNVEV (reference sequence). The CDR3 DNA reads as TGTGCCAGCAGTTTTATTCGGGGGGGAGACTATGGCTACACCTTC. This codes for CASSFIRGGDYGYTF.

This chain links TRBV7-6 with TRBJ2-3, with 7 positions matching TRBD1. This CDR3 has 15 residues. CDR1 is SGHVS and CDR2 is FNYEAQ in the germline V gene. V shed 5 bases and J 3 bases; nucleotides not matched to a gene: 8. DNA of the CDR3: TGTGCCAGCAGCATCCGACAGGGTGGGACAGATACGCAGTATTTT. Its translation is CASSIRQGGTDTQYF.

The chain carries TRBV7-8 and TRBJ1-5; D uncertain. This CDR3 has 13 residues. Trimming stripped 1 base from V and 3 bases from J, with 4 bases between. Germline loops: CDR1 SGHVS, CDR2 FQNEAQ. CDR3: CASSLGLNQPQHF. CDR3 nucleotide sequence: TGTGCCAGCAGCTTAGGACTCAATCAGCCCCAGCATTTT.

This rearrangement joins TRBV27 to TRBJ2-7; 12 nucleotides align to TRBD1. J gave up 6 bases and V 6 bases, and 6 bases lay outside the gene matches. CDR3 length: 14 residues. The V gene's germline CDR1 is MNHEY and CDR2 SMNVEV (reference sequence). The DNA of the CDR3 is TGTGCCAGCAGAGCCGGGACAGGGGGCAGCGAGCAGTACTTC. It encodes CASRAGTGGSEQYF.

The count of this clonotype is one. J is TRBJ2-1 and V is TRBV10-3; D is perhaps TRBD1 or TRBD2 (5 bases each). Between the trimmed V and J ends, which lost 0 bases and 6 bases, there was a span of 9 bases. The CDR3 loop spans 14 amino acids. Per the germline V gene, CDR1 is ENHRY and CDR2 is SYGVKD. CDR3 protein: CAISESWGSNEQFF. The DNA for the CDR3 is TGTGCCATCAGTGAGTCATGGGGGAGCAATGAGCAGTTCTTC.

This clonotype has only one observation. The chain combines TRBV2 with TRBJ2-7; 7 nucleotides align to TRBD2. The germline V gene encodes CDR1 SNHLY and CDR2 FYNNEI. The CDR3 is 15 residues long. Trimming removed 4 bases from V and 0 bases from J; junction bases left unmatched: 6. Written as DNA, the CDR3 is TGTGCCAGCAGTGCAACCGGGACTACCTCCTACGAGCAGTACTTC. It encodes CASSATGTTSYEQYF. The whole variable domain, remainder taken from reference TRBV2 and TRBJ2-7, is EPEVTQTPSHQVTQMGQEVILRCVPISNHLYFYWYRQILGQKVEFLVSFYNNEISEKSEIFDDQFSVERPDGSNFTLKIRSTKLEDSAMYFCASSATGTTSYEQYFGPGTRLTVT.

The chain joins TRBV7-3 to TRBJ2-1; no firm D call. V was cut by 5 bases and J by 8 bases, with 22 bases left in between. Germline assignment: CDR1 SGHTA and CDR2 FQGTGA. The CDR3 is made up of 16 amino acids. The CDR3 DNA reads as TGTGCCAGCAGCCAATACTCAATGCCCGGATCCCATGAGCAGTTCTTC. It codes for CASSQYSMPGSHEQFF.

V and J are TRBV15 and TRBJ2-1, with 10 bases identical to TRBD2. Unmatched junction bases numbered 13, after V lost 4 bases and J lost 7 bases. The CDR3 sequence is 17 residues long. In germline, CDR1 is LNHNV, CDR2 YYDKDF (reference sequence). The CDR3 spells CATSIGGAGGPGNEQFF. The CDR3 DNA follows: TGTGCCACCAGCATCGGAGGAGCGGGAGGGCCGGGAAATGAGCAGTTCTTC.

The CDR3 sequence: CASSQRDGAYEQYF. The DNA of the CDR3 is TGCGCCAGCAGCCAGAGGGACGGGGCCTACGAGCAGTACTTC. The chain uses TRBV5-1 and TRBJ2-7; D is possibly TRBD1 or TRBD2 (5 bases each). CDR1 and CDR2 from the germline V gene are SGHRS and YFSETQ. V lost 4 bases and J lost 2, with 13 bases in between. There are 14 residues in the CDR3.

V and J are TRBV7-8 and TRBJ2-5, with TRBD2 identical over 8 bases. The V gene end was trimmed by 4 bases and the J gene end by 5 bases; junction bases not matched to a gene: 9. Germline lookup yields CDR1 SGHVS and CDR2 FQNEAQ. This CDR3 has 15 amino acids. In DNA, the CDR3 is TGTGCCAGCAGCTACACCGGGACTAGAGGGGAGACCCAGTACTTC. Translated: CASSYTGTRGETQYF.